These 30 T cell receptor beta chains came from one sample sequenced in a study of cytomegalovirus exposure and HLA in healthy donors. The study ran its PCR with 60 Vbeta and 13 Jbeta primers. Only in-frame clones appear in the TCRdb table, and some are missing; sequencing was by immunoSEQ multiplex PCR. The sample lists 150,000 to 200,000 clones; 84% were seen once. The sequenced sample was PBMCs. The receptor source for this set is a man aged 18 to 29 in good health and CMV-seronegative.

The V and J genes are TRBV6-4 and TRBJ2-5; 9 bases map to TRBD1. Trimming took 5 bases from V and 4 from J; bases not matched to a gene: 2. The V gene's germline CDR1 is MRHNA and CDR2 SNTAGT. This CDR3 has 13 amino acids. The CDR3 bases are TGTGCCAGCAGTACGGACAGGGGAGAGACCCAGTACTTC. Translating gives CASSTDRGETQYF.

This clone was picked up one time. The V and J genes are TRBV30 and TRBJ1-2; D unresolved. In germline, CDR1 is GTSNPN, CDR2 SVGIG (reference sequence). V shed 7 bases and J shed 11 bases, with 17 bases lying between them. The CDR3 is 11 residues long. The CDR3 reads CASYPPGSYTF. CDR3 nucleotide sequence: TGTGCCTCGTACCCACCGGGGTCATACACCTTC.

The chain recombines TRBV6-6 with TRBJ2-5, with D maybe TRBD2 (6 bases). V lost 2 bases and J lost 2, with 15 bases in between. The CDR3 sequence is 16 residues long. From germline, CDR1 is MNHNY and CDR2 SVGAGI (reference sequence). The CDR3 DNA follows: TGTGCCAGCAGTTACAATGCCCAGCGGGCGCAAGAGACCCAGTACTTC. Its translation is CASSYNAQRAQETQYF.

The chain joins TRBV7-8 to TRBJ2-7; 8 positions agree with TRBD2. This CDR3 is 17 amino acids long. Germline CDR1 reads SGHVS; CDR2 reads FQNEAQ. V shed 4 bases and J 4 bases; nucleotides not matched to a gene: 15. CDR3 sequence reads: CASSSTVPGLDLYEQYF. The DNA of the CDR3 is TGTGCCAGCAGCTCCACCGTACCGGGACTAGATTTATACGAGCAGTACTTC.

The CDR3, as DNA: TGTGCCAGCAGCTACGACAGAAAAAACATTCAGTACTTC. Residues: CASSYDRKNIQYF. This chain uses TRBV4-2 with TRBJ2-4; D perhaps matches TRBD1 (5 bases). The V gene's germline CDR1 is LGHNA and CDR2 YNFKEQ. V lost 5 bases and J 4 bases, leaving 9 bases between the germline ends. This CDR3 region has 13 residues.

This chain uses TRBV5-8 with TRBJ2-1, with unresolved D. V was trimmed by 7 bases and J by 8 bases, leaving 10 bases between them. The germline CDR1 and CDR2 sequences are SGHTS and YDEGEE. CDR3 length: 11 residues. The CDR3 nucleotides are TGTGCCAGCTATAGTACGGATGAGCAGTTCTTC. Translation gives CASYSTDEQFF.

V usage is TRBV4-1 and J usage is TRBJ2-7, with TRBD1 matching over 12 bases. V shed 1 base, J shed 1 base, and the junction held 17 bases outside the gene matches. The germline V gene encodes CDR1 MGHRA and CDR2 YSYEKL. The CDR3 sequence is 21 residues long. The CDR3 DNA is TGCGCCAGCAGCCAAGGCTCCACCCGGGACAGGGGGCGCCTAAGGTCCTACGAGCAGTACTTC. This codes for CASSQGSTRDRGRLRSYEQYF.

The chain is built from TRBV27 and TRBJ2-3; D remains unclear. The CDR3 consists of 13 residues. Trimming removed 5 bases at V and 4 bases at J, with 10 bases between. CDR1 and CDR2 from the germline V gene are MNHEY and SMNVEV (reference sequence). In DNA form, the CDR3 reads TGTGCCAGCAGTCGCCACAAATCAGATACGCAGTATTTT. Translated: CASSRHKSDTQYF.

This chain links TRBV7-2 with TRBJ2-6, with D unclear. Looked up from germline, CDR1 is SGHTA and CDR2 is FQGNSA. Trimming removed 4 bases at V and 0 bases at J, with 4 bases between. This CDR3 is 14 amino acids long. For the CDR3, the DNA is TGTGCCAGCAGCTCGGTCTCTGGGGCCAACGTCCTGACTTTC. As protein: CASSSVSGANVLTF.

The V gene is TRBV27, the J gene TRBJ2-2; D uncertain. This CDR3 region has 13 residues. Germline assignment: CDR1 MNHEY and CDR2 SMNVEV (reference sequence). V was cut by 5 bases and J by 5 bases, with 9 bases left in between. CDR3 in DNA: TGTGCCAGCAGTCCCCTTCGTACCGGGGAGCTGTTTTTT. This gives the protein CASSPLRTGELFF.

The chain has TRBV29-1 and TRBJ2-7; D is possibly TRBD1 (7 bases). The CDR3 length is 14 residues. Germline CDR1 reads SQVTM; CDR2 reads ANQGSEA. V was clipped by 7 bases and J by 3 bases, with 19 bases between them. CDR3: CSAGGKGQNYEQYF. Here the CDR3 DNA reads TGCAGCGCTGGCGGGAAGGGACAGAACTACGAGCAGTACTTC.

The rearrangement links TRBV6-5 to TRBJ1-1, with TRBD1 as a possible D gene (5 bases). This CDR3 region has 15 residues. Looked up from germline, CDR1 is MNHEY and CDR2 is SVGAGI. V was shortened by 6 bases and J by 1 base, with 15 bases between the two germline ends. The CDR3, as DNA: TGTGCCAGCAGGACGGACGGGGGGGGGAACACTGAAGCTTTCTTT. Translated: CASRTDGGGNTEAFF.

In DNA form, the CDR3 reads TGTGCCAGCCGCAGGGGTCCGCTCCACTTT. It translates to CASRRGPLHF. The chain recombines TRBV2 with TRBJ1-6, with a weak D call TRBD1 (6 bases). Germline assignment: CDR1 SNHLY and CDR2 FYNNEI. The CDR3 sequence is 10 residues long. Trimming took 8 bases from V and 16 from J, leaving 12 bases between them.

The chain uses TRBV19 and TRBJ2-3, with D perhaps TRBD1 (6 bases). This CDR3 has 18 amino acids. Germline V CDR1 and CDR2: LNHDA, SQIVND (reference sequence). The V end was cut by 0 bases, the J end by 0 bases, with 16 bases between. CDR3 sequence reads: CASSIDGTGQGSTDTQYF. CDR3 DNA sequence: TGTGCCAGTAGTATAGACGGGACGGGACAAGGCAGCACAGATACGCAGTATTTT.

The V and J genes are TRBV10-3 and TRBJ1-5; 8 bases are shared with TRBD1. There are 15 residues in the CDR3. The germline CDR1 and CDR2 sequences are ENHRY and SYGVKD. J lost 5 bases, V lost 8 bases, and 11 bases had no gene match. This CDR3 is CAISGQGRSDQPQHF. CDR3 coding DNA: TGTGCCATCTCAGGACAGGGAAGAAGTGATCAGCCCCAGCATTTT.

The chain links TRBV6-1 to TRBJ2-7; D remains unclear. The germline gives CDR1 MNHNS, CDR2 SASEGT. V shed 4 bases and J shed 2 bases, with 12 bases lying between them. The CDR3 extends over 14 amino acids. CDR3 amino acids: CASSGGGSPYEQYF. The CDR3, as DNA: TGTGCCAGCAGTGGAGGCGGCAGTCCCTACGAGCAGTACTTC.

This clone came up once. The chain has TRBV7-9 and TRBJ2-5; 10 nucleotides agree with TRBD1. After removal of 6 bases from V and 2 bases from J, the junction contained 15 bases not matched to a gene. Germline assignment: CDR1 SEHNR and CDR2 FQNEAQ (reference sequence). This CDR3 has 18 residues. The CDR3 is CASRKRTGGVLRQETQYF. As DNA, the CDR3 is TGTGCCAGCAGAAAAAGGACAGGGGGAGTGCTTAGACAAGAGACCCAGTACTTC.

The chain is built from TRBV2 and TRBJ2-1; 12 positions match TRBD1. The CDR3 runs to 15 residues. V dropped 8 bases and J dropped 15; count of bases not matched to a gene: 17. Germline CDR1 is SNHLY and CDR2 is FYNNEI. CDR3: CASAEGDRGLLVRFF. The CDR3 DNA sequence: TGTGCCAGCGCCGAAGGGGACAGGGGGCTTCTAGTTCGGTTCTTC.

The chain links TRBV30 to TRBJ1-6; D is unresolved. Germline CDR1 GTSNPN, CDR2 SVGIG (reference sequence). This CDR3 comprises 14 residues. V was clipped by 0 bases and J by 8 bases, with 11 bases between them. CDR3 coding DNA: TGTGCCTGGAGTGTACGTAACGGTTATTCACCCCTCCACTTT. This encodes CAWSVRNGYSPLHF.

The V call is TRBV11-3, the J call TRBJ2-7; D gene uncertain. With 1 base removed from V and 3 bases from J, the gap between germline ends came to 4 bases. CDR1 is SGHNT and CDR2 is YENEEA in the germline V gene. The CDR3 covers 12 residues. CDR3 sequence (DNA): TGTGCCAGCAGCTTAGGCAGCTACGAGCAGTACTTC. It is translated as CASSLGSYEQYF.

The gene calls are TRBV29-1 and TRBJ2-1; the D is unclear. CDR3 size: 11 residues. V shed 4 bases and J shed 4 bases, with 5 bases lying between them. Germline loops: CDR1 SQVTM, CDR2 ANQGSEA. CDR3 sequence reads: CSVAEYNEQFF. The CDR3 bases are TGCAGCGTTGCCGAGTACAATGAGCAGTTCTTC.

V usage is TRBV4-3 and J usage is TRBJ1-6; TRBD1 matches 7 bases. The V gene's germline CDR1 is LGHNA and CDR2 YSLEER. After removal of 4 bases from V and 9 bases from J, the junction contained 12 bases not matched to a gene. CDR3 size: 16 residues. CDR3 DNA sequence: TGCGCCAGCAGCCCTCGGGGGCAGGGGGAATTTTCACCCCTCCACTTT. Translation: CASSPRGQGEFSPLHF.

The chain uses TRBV6-5 and TRBJ2-7; 11 bases line up with TRBD1. Germline V gene lookup returns CDR1 MNHEY and CDR2 SVGAGI. The CDR3 runs 16 residues. Germline trimming cut 0 bases from V and 2 bases from J; bases unmatched to any gene: 3. The CDR3 spells CASSYSAGQGAYEQYF. The CDR3 nucleotides read TGTGCCAGCAGTTACTCCGCGGGACAGGGGGCCTACGAGCAGTACTTC.

The gene calls are TRBV4-3 and TRBJ2-1, with TRBD2 matching over 7 bases. Germline loops: CDR1 LGHNA, CDR2 YSLEER. The CDR3 covers 16 residues. The V segment lost 5 bases and the J segment 6 bases; nucleotides outside the gene matches: 13. The CDR3 DNA reads TGCGCCAGCAGCTCATTTAGCGGGCTTGGGGGCAATGAGCAGTTCTTC. It codes for CASSSFSGLGGNEQFF.

The V call is TRBV14, the J call TRBJ1-2, with TRBD1 matching 7 bases. CDR3 size: 15 residues. Trimming at V came to 1 base and at J to 4 bases, leaving 6 bases not matched to a gene. CDR1 is SGHDN and CDR2 is FVKESK in the germline V gene. CDR3 nucleotides: TGTGCCAGCAGCCAAGCGGGACAGCACTTCTATGGCTACACCTTC. The encoded protein is CASSQAGQHFYGYTF.

The rearrangement uses TRBV28 and TRBJ1-4; D gene uncertain. V lost 4 bases, J lost 7 bases, and 16 bases lay in between. Germline V gene sequence: CDR1 MDHEN, CDR2 SYDVKM. CDR3 length: 15 amino acids. The CDR3 bases are TGTGCCAGCAGTTCCCCCGGCGGGATGAGTGAAAAACTGTTTTTT. Protein sequence: CASSSPGGMSEKLFF.

V usage is TRBV5-1 and J usage is TRBJ2-7; D might be TRBD2 (5 bases). Looked up from germline, CDR1 is SGHRS and CDR2 is YFSETQ. The V end lost 2 bases, the J end lost 4 bases, and 10 bases lay between the germline ends. This CDR3 has 13 amino acids. This chain's CDR3 is CASSLLAKYEQYF. The CDR3, as DNA: TGCGCCAGCAGCTTATTAGCGAAGTACGAGCAGTACTTC.

This chain joins TRBV2 and TRBJ2-7; tentatively, D is TRBD1 (6 bases). Trimming removed 6 bases from V and 5 bases from J, with 11 bases in between. CDR1 is SNHLY and CDR2 is FYNNEI in the germline V gene. CDR3 length equals 12 residues. CDR3 DNA: TGTGCCAGCAGGCCACAGGGCCACGAGCAGTACTTC. Protein sequence: CASRPQGHEQYF.

This chain connects TRBV6-1 to TRBJ2-7; TRBD1 aligns across 7 bases. This CDR3 has 17 residues. Per germline, CDR1 MNHNS and CDR2 SASEGT. V shed 1 base and J 2 bases; nucleotides not matched to a gene: 11. The CDR3 here is CASSEDIPGDRTYEQYF. CDR3 nucleotide sequence: TGTGCCAGCAGTGAAGACATCCCCGGGGACAGAACCTACGAGCAGTACTTC.

V gene TRBV18 combines with J gene TRBJ2-5; 7 bases line up with TRBD1. TRBJ2-7 matches the DNA end more closely, so the J call is doubtful. Germline V lookup: CDR1 KGHSH, CDR2 LQKENI. The CDR3 extends over 14 amino acids. The CDR3 sequence: CASTETGMAYEQYF. The CDR3 nucleotides are TGTGCCAGCACAGAGACAGGGATGGCCTACGAGCAGTACTTC.